A selection of T cell receptor beta chains follows, all from one sample in a study of T cells in Graves' hyperthyroidism and ophthalmopathy. TCRdb independently ran MiXCR on the multiplex PCR reads; one entry per CDR3 protein. Seen here are about 710,000 distinct CDR3 sequences, about 16% observed once, and the top ten hold under 10%. The sequenced sample was blood. These receptors were taken from a man in his late teens or twenties with Graves' hyperthyroidism. Each CDR3 is given with its conserved first and last residue. The D gene is left open where the match is weak. A clone size is listed for some rows: how often the clone was seen (once, few, many), or a class if it is expanded.

CDR3nt	CDR3aa	d_gene	abundance	j_gene	v_gene
TGCAGCGCCTCGACAGGGATGTATAACACTGAAGCTTTCTTT	CSASTGMYNTEAFF	TRBD1	few	TRBJ1-1	TRBV29-1
TGTGCCAGAAGCCTGACTAGCGGAAGCTCCTACAATGAGCAGTTCTTC	CARSLTSGSSYNEQFF	TRBD2	NA	TRBJ2-1	TRBV19
TGTGCCAGCGGACTCGGAAACACCATATATTTT	CASGLGNTIYF	NA	NA	TRBJ1-3	TRBV7-3
TGTGCCAGCAGTTTATGGGACAAAGATACGCAGTATTTT	CASSLWDKDTQYF	NA	many	TRBJ2-3	TRBV28
TGCAGCGTTGTGGACTCAGATACGCAGTATTTT	CSVVDSDTQYF	NA	few	TRBJ2-3	TRBV29-1
TGTGCCAGCAGCTTAGAGGGGGTTGAGGCCAAAAACATTCAGTACTTC	CASSLEGVEAKNIQYF	NA	NA	TRBJ2-4	TRBV7-9
TGTGCCAGCAGCTTACAGGTAGCCAAAAACATTCAGTACTTC	CASSLQVAKNIQYF	NA	NA	TRBJ2-4	TRBV5-5
TGTGCCAGCAGTTCAGATGGGTTTCAGCCCCAGCATTTT	CASSSDGFQPQHF	NA	few	TRBJ1-5	TRBV6-2/TRBV6-3
TGTGCCAGCAGTCCCCTCGGGACAGGGAATGAAAAACTGTTTTTT	CASSPLGTGNEKLFF	TRBD1	NA	TRBJ1-4	TRBV27
TGTGCCAGCAGCTTAACGAGGGGGGAGGGCTACAATGAGCAGTTCTTC	CASSLTRGEGYNEQFF	NA	NA	TRBJ2-1	TRBV7-3
TGTGCCAGCAGTGACCTGGACAGCAGCACAGATACGCAGTATTTT	CASSDLDSSTDTQYF	NA	few	TRBJ2-3	TRBV25-1
TGTGCCAGCTCACCCCGTGGAGGCGGCACCTATGGCTACACCTTC	CASSPRGGGTYGYTF	NA	NA	TRBJ1-2	TRBV18
TGTGCCAGCAGTTTACCCGACAGGATGGCAGCTTTCTTT	CASSLPDRMAAFF	NA	many	TRBJ1-1	TRBV28
TGTGCCAGCAGTCCCGGGACAGCTAGCACAGATACGCAGTATTTT	CASSPGTASTDTQYF	TRBD1	many	TRBJ2-3	TRBV2
TGTGCCAGCAGTTTGCCCGGGGGCTCCTCCTACAATGAGCAGTTCTTC	CASSLPGGSSYNEQFF	NA	many	TRBJ2-1	TRBV28
TGTGCCAGCAGCTTAGATGGCCTAGCGGGACCCCCCGGCCAGTTCTTC	CASSLDGLAGPPGQFF	TRBD2	many	TRBJ2-1	TRBV11-2
TGTGCCAGCAGTTTATACCCGGGATCTGGAAACACCATATATTTT	CASSLYPGSGNTIYF	NA	NA	TRBJ1-3	TRBV27
TGCGCCAGCAGCCAAGGTAACAGGGAGATGGAGACCCAGTACTTC	CASSQGNREMETQYF	NA	few	TRBJ2-5	TRBV4-1
TGCGCCAGCAGCGGGGGGCCTCGCGAGGGGGGAAATACGCAGTATTTT	CASSGGPREGGNTQYF	NA	few	TRBJ2-3	TRBV5-1
TGTGCCTGGAGTGGTCTAGCGGGAGAAAGAGCCTACGAGCAGTACTTC	CAWSGLAGERAYEQYF	TRBD2	few	TRBJ2-7	TRBV30
TGTGCCAGCAGTTCGGTGACTCTGAACACCGGGGAGCTGTTTTTT	CASSSVTLNTGELFF	NA	many	TRBJ2-2	TRBV28
TGTGCCAGCCAACCTCGGACAGGACCTAGGGAAGCTTTCTTT	CASQPRTGPREAFF	TRBD1	NA	TRBJ1-1	TRBV12-3/TRBV12-4
TGCGCCAGCAGTGAGCCGACTAGCGGGCCAAGCACAGATACGCAGTATTTT	CASSEPTSGPSTDTQYF	TRBD2	few	TRBJ2-3	TRBV10-2
TGTGCCAGCAGTCCCCTCGGGAGATTGAACACTGAAGCTTTCTTT	CASSPLGRLNTEAFF	NA	NA	TRBJ1-1	TRBV6-1
TGTGCCAGCTCACCCCCTTATCCGGGACTAGCTGGAAATGAGCAGTTCTTC	CASSPPYPGLAGNEQFF	TRBD2	many	TRBJ2-1	TRBV18
TGTGCCAGCAGTTTAGGGACCTATGGCTGCACCTTC	CASSLGTYGCTF	NA	few	TRBJ1-2	TRBV12-3/TRBV12-4
TGTGCCAGCATGGGCAGGGGCTCCTATAATTCACCCCTCCACTTT	CASMGRGSYNSPLHF	NA	few	TRBJ1-6	TRBV5-6